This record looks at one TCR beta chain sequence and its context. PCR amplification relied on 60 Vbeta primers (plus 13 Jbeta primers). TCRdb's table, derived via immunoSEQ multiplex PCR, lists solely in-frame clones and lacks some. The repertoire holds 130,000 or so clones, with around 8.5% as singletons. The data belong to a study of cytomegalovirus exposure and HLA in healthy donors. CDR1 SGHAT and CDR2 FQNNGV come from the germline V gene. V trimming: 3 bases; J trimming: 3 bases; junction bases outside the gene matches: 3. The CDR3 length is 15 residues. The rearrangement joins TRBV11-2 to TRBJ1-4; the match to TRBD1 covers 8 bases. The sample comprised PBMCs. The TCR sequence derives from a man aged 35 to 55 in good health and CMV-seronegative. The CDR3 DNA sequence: TGTGCCAGCAGCTTTCAGGGGGCCTCTAATGAAAAACTGTTTTTT. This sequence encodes CASSFQGASNEKLFF.